Listed below are T cell receptor beta chains from one sample, sequenced in a study of blood T cell repertoires in COVID-19. TCRdb keeps only in-frame clones here, not all; method: immunoSEQ multiplex PCR. Among roughly 120,000 clones listed, 75% to 85% were seen once. The sample comprised peripheral blood. Every receptor here comes from an elderly woman with acute or convalescent COVID-19. The CDR3 runs from the conserved cysteine through the conserved F or W. The order of the fields is D gene, clone size, V gene, J gene, CDR3 protein, CDR3 DNA. The D gene is left open where the match is weak. Some rows have no size entry. The others give once, few or many, or a class for an expanded clone.

D: TRBD1; size: .; V: TRBV6-2/TRBV6-3; J: TRBJ2-1; CDR3: CASSYTGGHLYNEQFF; DNA: TGTGCCAGCAGTTACACAGGGGGACACCTCTACAATGAGCAGTTCTTC
D: .; size: .; V: TRBV4-2; J: TRBJ1-1; CDR3: CASSQERGATEAFF; DNA: TGTGCCAGCAGCCAAGAACGGGGGGCCACTGAAGCTTTCTTT
D: .; size: .; V: TRBV5-5; J: TRBJ1-5; CDR3: CASSSGGMGQPQHF; DNA: TGTGCCAGCAGCAGCGGTGGTATGGGTCAGCCCCAGCATTTT
D: TRBD2; size: .; V: TRBV7-2; J: TRBJ2-7; CDR3: CASGLASFYEQYF; DNA: TGTGCCAGCGGACTAGCGAGCTTCTACGAGCAGTACTTC
D: .; size: .; V: TRBV3-1/TRBV3-2; J: TRBJ1-1; CDR3: CASSQGGRTEAFF; DNA: TGTGCCAGCAGCCAAGGCGGTCGCACTGAAGCTTTCTTT
D: .; size: .; V: TRBV19; J: TRBJ2-4; CDR3: CASSPLAKNIQYF; DNA: TGTGCCAGTAGTCCATTAGCCAAAAACATTCAGTACTTC
D: .; size: .; V: TRBV7-9; J: TRBJ1-1; CDR3: CASSLGGEAFF; DNA: TGTGCCAGCAGCTTAGGAGGTGAAGCTTTCTTT
D: .; size: many; V: TRBV27; J: TRBJ2-7; CDR3: CASRQGTYYEQYF; DNA: TGTGCCAGCAGACAGGGGACTTATTACGAGCAGTACTTC
D: TRBD1; size: few; V: TRBV7-2; J: TRBJ1-3; CDR3: CASSLIPGTERNTIYF; DNA: TGTGCCAGCAGCTTAATCCCCGGGACAGAAAGAAACACCATATATTTT
D: .; size: .; V: TRBV7-2; J: TRBJ2-1; CDR3: CASSLVGTPLQFF; DNA: TGTGCCAGCAGCTTAGTCGGGACTCCTTTGCAGTTCTTC
D: TRBD1; size: once; V: TRBV7-2; J: TRBJ2-7; CDR3: CASSLNRGSEEQYF; DNA: TGTGCCAGCAGCTTAAACAGGGGGTCAGAAGAGCAGTACTTC
D: TRBD2; size: once; V: TRBV18; J: TRBJ2-3; CDR3: CASSPGLAGGSDTQYF; DNA: TGTGCCAGCTCGCCTGGACTAGCGGGGGGATCAGATACGCAGTATTTT
D: .; size: .; V: TRBV2; J: TRBJ1-5; CDR3: CASSKPGVSNQPQHF; DNA: TGTGCCAGCAGTAAGCCAGGGGTTAGCAATCAGCCCCAGCATTTT
D: .; size: .; V: TRBV3-1/TRBV3-2; J: TRBJ1-2; CDR3: CASSQDLTDNYGYTF; DNA: TGTGCCAGCAGCCAAGATCTCACAGATAACTATGGCTACACCTTC
D: TRBD2; size: .; V: TRBV28; J: TRBJ2-7; CDR3: CASRHLLAGDRYEQYF; DNA: TGTGCCAGCAGACACCTACTAGCGGGAGATCGATACGAGCAGTACTTC
D: .; size: .; V: TRBV7-2; J: TRBJ2-7; CDR3: CASSLRTNYEQYF; DNA: TGTGCCAGCAGCTTAAGGACTAACTACGAGCAGTACTTC
D: .; size: .; V: TRBV9; J: TRBJ1-1; CDR3: CASSSLSRLTEAFF; DNA: TGTGCCAGCAGCTCCTTAAGTCGGTTGACTGAAGCTTTCTTT
D: .; size: .; V: TRBV19; J: TRBJ2-7; CDR3: CASSIDGVREQYF; DNA: TGTGCCAGTAGTATAGACGGAGTGCGGGAGCAGTACTTC
D: TRBD1; size: .; V: TRBV29-1; J: TRBJ1-5; CDR3: CSVSMAGGPSTQPQHF; DNA: TGCAGCGTGAGTATGGCAGGGGGCCCGAGTACCCAGCCCCAGCATTTT
D: .; size: .; V: TRBV20-1; J: TRBJ1-1; CDR3: CSASDLRGYTEAFF; DNA: TGCAGTGCTAGTGACCTCAGGGGTTACACTGAAGCTTTCTTT
D: .; size: .; V: TRBV4-2; J: TRBJ2-1; CDR3: CASSQDWLATYNEQFF; DNA: TGTGCCAGCAGCCAAGATTGGCTAGCTACCTACAATGAGCAGTTCTTC
D: TRBD2; size: .; V: TRBV6-2/TRBV6-3; J: TRBJ2-7; CDR3: CASSYSPSRGGGSYEQYF; DNA: TGTGCCAGCAGTTACTCCCCTAGTAGAGGCGGGGGCTCCTACGAGCAGTACTTC
D: .; size: few; V: TRBV6-2/TRBV6-3; J: TRBJ1-2; CDR3: CASSYRSEINYGYTF; DNA: TGTGCCAGCAGTTACAGGAGCGAAATAAACTATGGCTACACCTTC
D: .; size: .; V: TRBV6-2/TRBV6-3; J: TRBJ1-1; CDR3: CASSYRRRGQLNTEAFF; DNA: TGTGCCAGCAGTTACCGCCGACGAGGACAGCTGAACACTGAAGCTTTCTTT
D: .; size: .; V: TRBV6-6; J: TRBJ1-5; CDR3: CASSYSVGKTDQPQHF; DNA: TGTGCCAGCAGTTACTCGGTCGGGAAAACGGATCAGCCCCAGCATTTT
D: .; size: .; V: TRBV7-8; J: TRBJ1-6; CDR3: CASSPTGSRGDSPLHF; DNA: TGTGCCAGCAGCCCCACCGGCAGCAGGGGTGATTCACCCCTCCACTTT
D: .; size: .; V: TRBV19; J: TRBJ1-2; CDR3: CASSFPREPYGYTF; DNA: TGTGCCAGTAGTTTTCCCCGGGAACCCTATGGCTACACCTTC
D: .; size: .; V: TRBV16; J: TRBJ2-7; CDR3: CASSQFLAPGEQYF; DNA: TGTGCCAGCAGCCAATTTTTAGCCCCGGGCGAGCAGTACTTC
D: TRBD2; size: .; V: TRBV4-3; J: TRBJ2-1; CDR3: CASSPGPGGRRDEQFF; DNA: TGCGCCAGCAGCCCGGGGCCGGGGGGGCGCAGGGATGAGCAGTTCTTC
D: .; size: .; V: TRBV6-2/TRBV6-3; J: TRBJ1-5; CDR3: CASSYSDSSGPQHF; DNA: TGTGCCAGCAGTTACTCCGACAGTTCAGGGCCCCAGCATTTT
D: .; size: few; V: TRBV19; J: TRBJ2-5; CDR3: CASSIKDSRQYF; DNA: TGTGCCAGTAGTATCAAGGACAGCCGACAGTACTTC
D: TRBD2; size: .; V: TRBV11-3; J: TRBJ2-7; CDR3: CASSPGLSNYEQYF; DNA: TGTGCCAGCAGCCCGGGACTATCGAACTACGAGCAGTACTTC
D: TRBD1; size: .; V: TRBV7-9; J: TRBJ1-5; CDR3: CASSLDRGVDQPQHF; DNA: TGTGCCAGCAGCTTGGACAGGGGGGTCGATCAGCCCCAGCATTTT
D: TRBD2; size: .; V: TRBV11-3; J: TRBJ2-1; CDR3: CASSLVAGVYNEQFF; DNA: TGTGCCAGCAGCTTAGTAGCGGGAGTTTACAATGAGCAGTTCTTC
D: TRBD2; size: .; V: TRBV7-2; J: TRBJ2-5; CDR3: CASSLVIGGAVVETQYF; DNA: TGTGCCAGCAGCTTAGTCATCGGGGGGGCGGTGGTTGAGACCCAGTACTTC
D: .; size: .; V: TRBV19; J: TRBJ2-5; CDR3: CASSPRIQAGGETQYF; DNA: TGTGCCAGTAGTCCCCGGATACAAGCGGGCGGCGAGACCCAGTACTTC
D: .; size: once; V: TRBV3-1/TRBV3-2; J: TRBJ2-5; CDR3: CASSRGGRQETQYF; DNA: TGTGCCAGCAGCAGGGGGGGCCGTCAAGAGACCCAGTACTTC